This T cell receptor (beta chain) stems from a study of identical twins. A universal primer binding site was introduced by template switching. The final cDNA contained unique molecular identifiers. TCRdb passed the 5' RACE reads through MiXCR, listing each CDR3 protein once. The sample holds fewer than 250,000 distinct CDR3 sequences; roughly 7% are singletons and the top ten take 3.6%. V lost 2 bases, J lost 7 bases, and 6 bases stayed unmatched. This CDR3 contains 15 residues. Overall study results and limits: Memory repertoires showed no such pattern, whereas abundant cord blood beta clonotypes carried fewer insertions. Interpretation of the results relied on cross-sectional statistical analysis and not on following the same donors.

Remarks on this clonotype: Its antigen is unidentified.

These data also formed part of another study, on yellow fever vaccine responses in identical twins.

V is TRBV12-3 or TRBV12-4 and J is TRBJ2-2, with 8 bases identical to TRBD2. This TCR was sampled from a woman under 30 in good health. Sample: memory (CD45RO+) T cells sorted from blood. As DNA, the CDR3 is TGTGCCAGCAGTTTATCTCGGGGGACTAGCGGGGAGCTGTTTTTT. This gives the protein CASSLSRGTSGELFF.